This T cell receptor (beta chain) was sequenced for a study of blood T cell repertoires in COVID-19. The CDR3 runs 15 residues. V trimming: 1 base; J trimming: 3 bases; junction bases outside the gene matches: 0. Germline CDR1 reads LGHDT; CDR2 reads YNNKEL (reference sequence). Clones were read by immunoSEQ multiplex PCR, and TCRdb kept only the in-frame ones, dropping some. This sample yields 300,000 to 450,000 clones, of which approximately 89% are seen a single time; roughly 3.9% belongs to the top ten. The sample consisted of peripheral blood. J is TRBJ2-7 and V is TRBV3-1 (or the pseudogene TRBV3-2); 13 bases agree with TRBD2. The receptor was derived from a woman aged 55-69 years with COVID-19, enrolled during active disease. The CDR3 nucleotides are TGTGCCAGCAGCCAAGGACTAGCGGGGGGCTACGAGCAGTACTTC. As protein: CASSQGLAGGYEQYF.